This is a list of T cell receptor beta chains from one sample in a study of technical replicates of blood from several donors. The table came from immunoSEQ multiplex PCR; TCRdb's copy has only in-frame clones and leaves some out. The profile shows tens of thousands of clones, approximately 90% of them singletons. Specimen: T cells isolated from PBMCs. The receptors here all came from a human donor in good health. CDR3s include the opening cysteine and the closing phenylalanine or tryptophan. Each record gives: V gene, clone size, J gene, D gene, CDR3 length, CDR3 DNA, CDR3 protein. The D gene is left open where the match is weak. Clone size is stated in some rows and not others, as once, few, many or a class when expanded.

TRBV27,once,TRBJ1-1,-,14,TGTGCCAGCAGTTACCAATCCACGGCGGTTGAAGCTTTCTTT,CASSYQSTAVEAFF
TRBV2,-,TRBJ1-5,-,16,TGTGCCAGCAGTGATTTCGGGGTGAATAGCAATCAGCCCCAGCATTTT,CASSDFGVNSNQPQHF
TRBV5-8,once,TRBJ1-1,TRBD1,17,TGTGCCAGCAGCTTGGATGGGACAGGGGCCAGGAACACTGAAGCTTTCTTT,CASSLDGTGARNTEAFF
TRBV19,-,TRBJ2-7,TRBD1,15,TGTGCCAGTAGTATAGGAAGACAGGGCTACTACGAGCAGTACTTC,CASSIGRQGYYEQYF
TRBV7-3,-,TRBJ1-1,TRBD1,16,TGTGCCAGCAGCTTGACCCGCAGGGGGCTCCACACTGAAGCTTTCTTT,CASSLTRRGLHTEAFF
TRBV4-2,-,TRBJ2-6,-,16,TGTGCCAGCAGCCCTAACCTCGGCTCTGGGGCCAACGTCCTGACTTTC,CASSPNLGSGANVLTF
TRBV5-5,-,TRBJ2-7,TRBD2,15,TGTGCCAGCAGCTTGTCAACCAGCGGGGGTTACGAGCAGTACTTC,CASSLSTSGGYEQYF
TRBV11-2,-,TRBJ2-5,-,14,TGTGCCAGCAGCTTGGACAGTTACCAAGAGACCCAGTACTTC,CASSLDSYQETQYF
TRBV29-1,-,TRBJ2-1,TRBD2,14,TGCAGCGTTCGACTAGCGGGAGGCTACAATGAGCAGTTCTTC,CSVRLAGGYNEQFF
TRBV7-9,-,TRBJ1-2,TRBD1,16,TGTGCCAGCAGCCCTAGCCGGGCAGGGGGCAACTATGGCTACACCTTC,CASSPSRAGGNYGYTF
TRBV9,-,TRBJ1-1,TRBD1,15,TGTGCCAGCAGCGTAGCCGGGACAGGGAGGACTGAAGCTTTCTTT,CASSVAGTGRTEAFF
TRBV19,-,TRBJ2-3,TRBD2,15,TGTGCCAGTAGTATAAGGCGGGGGGGCTCAGATACGCAGTATTTT,CASSIRRGGSDTQYF
TRBV6-6,-,TRBJ1-1,-,16,TGTGCCAGCAGTTACCGGCAGACAGACACGAACACTGAAGCTTTCTTT,CASSYRQTDTNTEAFF
TRBV30,-,TRBJ2-7,TRBD1,11,TGTGCCACAGGGGAACTATACGAGCAGTACTTC,CATGELYEQYF
TRBV5-4,-,TRBJ1-1,-,14,TGTGCCAGCAGCTTGGTTGGGTTGGGAGACGAAGCTTTCTTT,CASSLVGLGDEAFF
TRBV4-2,-,TRBJ1-5,TRBD1,16,TGTGCCAGCAGCCAAGACTGGCGGACAGGGAGCCAGCCCCAGCATTTT,CASSQDWRTGSQPQHF
TRBV28,-,TRBJ2-7,-,18,TGTGCCAGCAGTGTCACCACAGCTGAAACGGAGACTACCTACGAGCAGTACTTC,CASSVTTAETETTYEQYF
TRBV6-5,-,TRBJ2-7,TRBD1,16,TGTGCCAGCAGTTACTCAACGGGACAGGGGGGGTACGAGCAGTACTTC,CASSYSTGQGGYEQYF
TRBV2,-,TRBJ2-3,-,12,TGTGCCACCAATTACAGGTCAGATACGCAGTATTTT,CATNYRSDTQYF
TRBV7-3,-,TRBJ2-1,TRBD1,15,TGTGCCAGCAGCTTAAATTCGGGACAGGGGAATGAGCAGTTCTTC,CASSLNSGQGNEQFF
TRBV13,-,TRBJ2-1,TRBD1,12,TGTGCCAGCAGCACACAGGGGGAAGAGCAGTTCTTC,CASSTQGEEQFF
TRBV7-9,-,TRBJ2-1,TRBD2,15,TGTGCCAGCAGCTTAGAGGGACTAGCCTACAATGAGCAGTTCTTC,CASSLEGLAYNEQFF
TRBV5-6,few,TRBJ2-2,-,12,TGTGCCAGCAGCGTCCTCCCCGGGGAGCTGTTTTTT,CASSVLPGELFF
TRBV19,-,TRBJ2-7,TRBD1,16,TGTGCCAGCTCCCAACCCACCGGGACAGGGTCACACGAGCAGTACTTC,CASSQPTGTGSHEQYF
TRBV6-5,once,TRBJ2-1,TRBD2,12,TGTGCCAGCAGTAAGGCGGGGGTTGAGCAGTTCTTC,CASSKAGVEQFF
TRBV11-2,-,TRBJ2-2,-,19,TGTGCCAGCAGCTTCATCCCGAGGGGAGGCGAAACGAACACCGGGGAGCTGTTTTTT,CASSFIPRGGETNTGELFF
TRBV28,-,TRBJ2-1,-,17,TGTGCCAGCAGGGGGGGTGGAACCGGAGGCGCAAACAATGAGCAGTTCTTC,CASRGGGTGGANNEQFF
TRBV10-2,once,TRBJ2-6,TRBD1,18,TGCGCCAGCAGAATGACAGGGCTTGATCGGTCTGGGGCCAACGTCCTGACTTTC,CASRMTGLDRSGANVLTF
TRBV28,-,TRBJ1-5,-,14,TGTGCCAGCAGTTTACCGGGAAATTGGCGGCCCCAGCATTTT,CASSLPGNWRPQHF
TRBV5-4,-,TRBJ1-6,-,16,TGTGCCAGCAGCCAGGGGATCCCCCGGGGTAATTCACCCCTCCACTTT,CASSQGIPRGNSPLHF
TRBV6-5,once,TRBJ1-2,-,13,TGTGCCAGCAGCCCACGGGGGGTCCATGGCTACACCTTC,CASSPRGVHGYTF
TRBV11-3,once,TRBJ2-5,-,15,TGTGCCAGCAGCTCGAGTCAACGGGGGAGAGAGACCCAGTACTTC,CASSSSQRGRETQYF
TRBV4-1,-,TRBJ2-7,TRBD1,17,TGCGCCAGCAGCCAAGTGGCCAGACAGGGGGCGGCAGACGAGCAGTACTTC,CASSQVARQGAADEQYF
TRBV18,-,TRBJ2-2,TRBD1,17,TGTGCCAGCTCACCCGGACAGGGCTGGATGTTAACCGGGGAGCTGTTTTTT,CASSPGQGWMLTGELFF
TRBV9,-,TRBJ2-5,TRBD2,14,TGTGCCAGCAGCACCGCGGGGGGTCGCGAGACCCAGTACTTC,CASSTAGGRETQYF
TRBV4-2,-,TRBJ2-3,TRBD2,19,TGTGCCAGCAGCCAAGATGCTGGCGGGGGAACCTCCCGCACAGATACGCAGTATTTT,CASSQDAGGGTSRTDTQYF
TRBV6-4,-,TRBJ2-1,TRBD2,15,TGTGCCAGCAGTGACTCGTGGCGGGAGTTTAATGAGCAGTTCTTC,CASSDSWREFNEQFF
TRBV19,-,TRBJ1-5,-,12,TGTGCCAGTAGTAGGAGAGACCAGCCCCAGCATTTT,CASSRRDQPQHF
TRBV10-2,-,TRBJ2-2,-,13,TGCGCCAGCAGTCACGGGGTGGCCGGGGAGCTGTTTTTT,CASSHGVAGELFF
TRBV28,-,TRBJ2-7,TRBD1,14,TGTGCCAGCAGTTCGGACAGGGGTACCTACGAGCAGTACTTC,CASSSDRGTYEQYF
TRBV4-1,-,TRBJ2-7,TRBD2,14,TGCGCCAGCAGCCAAAAAATAGCGGGATACGAGCAGTACTTC,CASSQKIAGYEQYF
TRBV5-1,few,TRBJ1-1,-,14,TGCGCCAGCAGCTTAGGAGGCTTGAACACTGAAGCTTTCTTT,CASSLGGLNTEAFF